This T cell receptor beta chain was documented in a study of OX40 agonist ivuxolimab in advanced cancers. Here immunoSEQ multiplex PCR was the method, and the copy in TCRdb shows in-frame clones only, minus some. The sample holds some 100,000 clones, over 75% seen once. Germline V gene lookup returns CDR1 MNHEY and CDR2 SVGAGI. After removal of 3 bases from V and 12 bases from J, the junction contained 11 bases not matched to a gene. The CDR3 sequence is 14 residues long. The source of this sequence is an adult with an advanced solid tumor such as melanoma, head and neck, liver or kidney cancer. The material sequenced was CD4+ or CD8+ T cells sorted from blood, taken in a trial of the OX40 agonist ivuxolimab. The chain couples TRBV6-5 to TRBJ2-1, with 7 bases matching TRBD2. CDR3 loop: CASSYRSSGLGQFF. For the CDR3, the DNA is TGTGCCAGCAGTTATCGGTCTAGCGGACTGGGGCAGTTCTTC.